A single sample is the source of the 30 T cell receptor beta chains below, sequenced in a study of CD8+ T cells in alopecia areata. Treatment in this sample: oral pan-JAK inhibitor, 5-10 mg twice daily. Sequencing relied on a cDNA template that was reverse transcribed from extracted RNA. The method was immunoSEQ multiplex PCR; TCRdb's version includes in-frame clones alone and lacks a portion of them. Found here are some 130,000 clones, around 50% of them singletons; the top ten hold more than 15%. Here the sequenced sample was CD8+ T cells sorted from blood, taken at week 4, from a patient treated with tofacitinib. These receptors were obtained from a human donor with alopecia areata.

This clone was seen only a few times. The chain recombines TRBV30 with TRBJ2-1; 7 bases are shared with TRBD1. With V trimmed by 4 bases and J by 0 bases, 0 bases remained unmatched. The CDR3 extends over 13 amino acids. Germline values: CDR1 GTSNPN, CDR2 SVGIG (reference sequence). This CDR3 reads CAWNRGSYNEQFF. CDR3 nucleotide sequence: TGTGCCTGGAACAGGGGCTCCTACAATGAGCAGTTCTTC. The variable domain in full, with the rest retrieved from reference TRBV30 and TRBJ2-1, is SQTIHQWPATLVQPVGSPLSLECTVEGTSNPNLYWYRQAAGRGLQLLFYSVGIGQISSEVPQNLSASRPQDRQFILSSKKLLLSDSGFYLCAWNRGSYNEQFFGPGTRLTVL.

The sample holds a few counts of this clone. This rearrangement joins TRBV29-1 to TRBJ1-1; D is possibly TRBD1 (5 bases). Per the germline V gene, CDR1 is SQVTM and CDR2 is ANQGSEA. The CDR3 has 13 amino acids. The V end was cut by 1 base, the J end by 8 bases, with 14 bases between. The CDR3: CSVEGTRDSEAFF. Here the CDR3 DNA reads TGCAGCGTTGAAGGCACTCGAGACAGCGAAGCTTTCTTT.

CDR3 bases: TGTGCCAGCAGCGTAGAGGGGGCTCGTAGTAATTCACCCCTCCACTTT. Protein product: CASSVEGARSNSPLHF. The chain carries TRBV9 and TRBJ1-6; 7 nucleotides match TRBD1. The V gene end was trimmed by 0 bases and the J gene end by 6 bases; junction bases not matched to a gene: 6. The CDR3 loop spans 16 amino acids. The germline V gene has CDR1 SGDLS and CDR2 YYNGEE.

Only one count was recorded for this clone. The CDR3 protein is CASSLPTTDNEQFF. CDR3 nucleotides: TGTGCCAGCAGCTTGCCGACGACGGACAATGAGCAGTTCTTC. The chain uses TRBV13 and TRBJ2-1; D is ambiguous. The CDR3 has 14 residues. Trimming pared 3 bases from V and 5 bases from J, leaving 11 bases between. Per the germline V gene, CDR1 is PRHDT and CDR2 is FYEKMQ (reference sequence). The whole variable domain, filled in from reference TRBV13 and TRBJ2-1, reads AAGVIQSPRHLIKEKRETATLKCYPIPRHDTVYWYQQGPGQDPQFLISFYEKMQSDKGSIPDRFSAQQFSDYHSELNMSSLELGDSALYFCASSLPTTDNEQFFGPGTRLTVL.

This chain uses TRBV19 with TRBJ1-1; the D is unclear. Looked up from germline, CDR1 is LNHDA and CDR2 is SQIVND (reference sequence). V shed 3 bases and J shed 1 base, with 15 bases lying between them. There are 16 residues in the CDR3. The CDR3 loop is CASSIDVLLGNTEAFF. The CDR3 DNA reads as TGTGCCAGTAGTATCGACGTGTTACTTGGGAACACTGAAGCTTTCTTT.

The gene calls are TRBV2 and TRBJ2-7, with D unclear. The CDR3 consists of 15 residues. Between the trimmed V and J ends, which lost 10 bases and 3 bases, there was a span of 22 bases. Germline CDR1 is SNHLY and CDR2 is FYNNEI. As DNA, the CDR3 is TGTGCCACCGTGGGATGGGCGGTGGGGTACTACGAGCAGTACTTC. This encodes CATVGWAVGYYEQYF.

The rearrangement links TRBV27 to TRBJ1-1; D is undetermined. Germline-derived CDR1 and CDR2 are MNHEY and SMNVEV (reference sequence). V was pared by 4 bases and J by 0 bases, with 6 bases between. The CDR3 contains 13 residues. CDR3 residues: CASSYGLNTEAFF. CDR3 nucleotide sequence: TGTGCCAGCAGTTATGGGCTGAACACTGAAGCTTTCTTT.

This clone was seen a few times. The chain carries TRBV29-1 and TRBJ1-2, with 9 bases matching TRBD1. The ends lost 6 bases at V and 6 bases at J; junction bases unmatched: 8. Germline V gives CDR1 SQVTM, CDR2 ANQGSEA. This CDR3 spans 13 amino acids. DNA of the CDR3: TGCAGCGTGATGGACAGGGGAGGGAATGGCTACACCTTC. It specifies CSVMDRGGNGYTF. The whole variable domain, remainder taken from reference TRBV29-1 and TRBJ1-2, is SAVISQKPSRDICQRGTSLTIQCQVDSQVTMMFWYRQQPGQSLTLIATANQGSEATYESGFVIDKFPISRPNLTFSTLTVSNMSPEDSSIYLCSVMDRGGNGYTFGSGTRLTVV.

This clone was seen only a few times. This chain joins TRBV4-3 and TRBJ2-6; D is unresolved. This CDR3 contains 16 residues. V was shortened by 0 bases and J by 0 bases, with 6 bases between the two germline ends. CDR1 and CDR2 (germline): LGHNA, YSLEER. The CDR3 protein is CASSQDQSSGANVLTF. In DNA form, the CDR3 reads TGCGCCAGCAGCCAAGATCAGAGCTCTGGGGCCAACGTCCTGACTTTC.

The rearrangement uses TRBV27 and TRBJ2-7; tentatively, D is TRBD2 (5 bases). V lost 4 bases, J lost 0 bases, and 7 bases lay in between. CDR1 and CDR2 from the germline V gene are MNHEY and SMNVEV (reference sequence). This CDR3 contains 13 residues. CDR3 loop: CASSYDYSYEQYF. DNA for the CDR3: TGTGCCAGCAGTTATGACTACTCCTACGAGCAGTACTTC.

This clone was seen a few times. The CDR3 protein is CASGDRLHSGANVLTF. The CDR3 coding sequence is TGTGCCAGTGGGGACAGGCTCCACTCTGGGGCCAACGTCCTGACTTTC. The chain recombines TRBV19 with TRBJ2-6; 8 bases line up with TRBD1. The CDR3 covers 16 residues. In germline, CDR1 is LNHDA, CDR2 SQIVND (reference sequence). V was clipped by 8 bases and J by 0 bases; unmatched bases: 6.

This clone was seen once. This CDR3 reads CASSPDSPNTEAFF. DNA for the CDR3: TGTGCCAGCAGTCCGGACAGTCCGAACACTGAAGCTTTCTTT. The chain recombines TRBV27 with TRBJ1-1; D is perhaps TRBD1 (6 bases). Germline V gene data show CDR1 as MNHEY and CDR2 as SMNVEV (reference sequence). The CDR3 totals 14 residues. With 5 bases removed from V and 1 base from J, the gap between germline ends came to 11 bases.

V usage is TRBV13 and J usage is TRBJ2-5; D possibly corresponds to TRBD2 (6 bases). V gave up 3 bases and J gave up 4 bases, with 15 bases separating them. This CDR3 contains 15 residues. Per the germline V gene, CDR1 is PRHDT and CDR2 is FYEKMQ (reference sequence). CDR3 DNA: TGTGCCAGCAGCTTGGGAGTAGTGGGAGGAGAGACCCAGTACTTC. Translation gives CASSLGVVGGETQYF.

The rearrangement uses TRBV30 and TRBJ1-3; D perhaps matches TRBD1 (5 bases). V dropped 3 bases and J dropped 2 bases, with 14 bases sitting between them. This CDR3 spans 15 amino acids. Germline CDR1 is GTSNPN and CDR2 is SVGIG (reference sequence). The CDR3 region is CAWSGGRGAGNTIYF. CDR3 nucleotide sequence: TGTGCCTGGAGCGGGGGTCGGGGGGCTGGAAACACCATATATTTT.

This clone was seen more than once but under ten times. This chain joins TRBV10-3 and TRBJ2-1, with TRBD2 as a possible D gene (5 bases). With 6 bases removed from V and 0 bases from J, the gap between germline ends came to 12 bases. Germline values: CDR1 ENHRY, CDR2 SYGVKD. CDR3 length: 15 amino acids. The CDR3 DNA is TGTGCCATCAGGCCCAGCCGGGACTCCTACAATGAGCAGTTCTTC. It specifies CAIRPSRDSYNEQFF.

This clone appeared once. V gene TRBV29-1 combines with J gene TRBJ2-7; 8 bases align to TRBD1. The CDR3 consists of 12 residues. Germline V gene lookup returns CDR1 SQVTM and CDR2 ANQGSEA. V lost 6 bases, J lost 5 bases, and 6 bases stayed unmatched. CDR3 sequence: CSVLRQGNEQYF. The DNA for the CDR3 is TGCAGCGTACTGCGACAGGGGAACGAGCAGTACTTC.

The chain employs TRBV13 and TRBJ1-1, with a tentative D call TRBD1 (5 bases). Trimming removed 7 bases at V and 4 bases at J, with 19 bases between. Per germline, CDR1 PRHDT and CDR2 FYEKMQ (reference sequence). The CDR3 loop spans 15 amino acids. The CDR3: CASKESRRGSTEAFF. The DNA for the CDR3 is TGTGCCAGCAAAGAATCCCGGAGGGGAAGCACTGAAGCTTTCTTT.

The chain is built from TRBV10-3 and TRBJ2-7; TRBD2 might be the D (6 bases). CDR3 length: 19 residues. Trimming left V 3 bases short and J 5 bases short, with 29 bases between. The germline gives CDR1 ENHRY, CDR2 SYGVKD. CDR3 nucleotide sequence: TGTGCCATCAGTGACCCTCAGTCGTCCCAGCGGGCCCCCGCTGACGAGCAGTACTTC. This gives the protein CAISDPQSSQRAPADEQYF.

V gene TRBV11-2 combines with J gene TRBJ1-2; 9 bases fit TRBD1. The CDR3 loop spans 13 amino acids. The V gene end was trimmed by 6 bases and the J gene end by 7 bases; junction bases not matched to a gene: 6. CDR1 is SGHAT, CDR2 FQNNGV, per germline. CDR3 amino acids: CASSQGTGSGYTF. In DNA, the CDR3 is TGTGCCAGCAGTCAAGGGACAGGGAGTGGCTACACCTTC.

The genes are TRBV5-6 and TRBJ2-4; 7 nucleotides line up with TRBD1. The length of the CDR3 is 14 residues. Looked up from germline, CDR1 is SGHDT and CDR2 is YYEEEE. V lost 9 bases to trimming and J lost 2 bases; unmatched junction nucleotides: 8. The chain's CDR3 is CATSTGITKNIQYF. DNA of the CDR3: TGTGCCACCTCGACAGGGATAACCAAAAACATTCAGTACTTC.

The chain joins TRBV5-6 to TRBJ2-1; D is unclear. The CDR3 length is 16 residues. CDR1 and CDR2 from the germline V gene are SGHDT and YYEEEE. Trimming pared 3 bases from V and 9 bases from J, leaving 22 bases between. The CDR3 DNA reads TGTGCCAGCAGCTCCGACATGTGGAGCTCTGGGTTTGAGCAGTTCTTC. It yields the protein CASSSDMWSSGFEQFF. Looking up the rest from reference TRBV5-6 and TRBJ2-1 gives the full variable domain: DAGVTQSPTHLIKTRGQQVTLRCSPKSGHDTVSWYQQALGQGPQFIFQYYEEEERQRGNFPDRFSGHQFPNYSSELNVNALLLGDSALYLCASSSDMWSSGFEQFFGPGTRLTVL.

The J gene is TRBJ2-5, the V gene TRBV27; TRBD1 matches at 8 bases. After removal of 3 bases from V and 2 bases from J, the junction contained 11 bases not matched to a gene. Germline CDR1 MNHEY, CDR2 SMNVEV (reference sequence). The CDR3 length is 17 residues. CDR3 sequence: CASSLRQGAVPQETQYF. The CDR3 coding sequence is TGTGCCAGCAGTTTGCGGCAGGGGGCCGTTCCGCAAGAGACCCAGTACTTC.

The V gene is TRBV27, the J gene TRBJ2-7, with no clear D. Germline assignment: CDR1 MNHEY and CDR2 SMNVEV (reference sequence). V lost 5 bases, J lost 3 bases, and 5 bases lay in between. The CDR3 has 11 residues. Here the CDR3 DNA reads TGTGCCAGCAGTAACTACTACGAGCAGTACTTC. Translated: CASSNYYEQYF.

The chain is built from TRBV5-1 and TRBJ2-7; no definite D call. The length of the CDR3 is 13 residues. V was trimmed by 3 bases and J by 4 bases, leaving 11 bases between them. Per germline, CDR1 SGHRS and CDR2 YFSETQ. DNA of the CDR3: TGCGCCAGCAGCTCTGGTACTGGATACGAGCAGTACTTC. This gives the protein CASSSGTGYEQYF.

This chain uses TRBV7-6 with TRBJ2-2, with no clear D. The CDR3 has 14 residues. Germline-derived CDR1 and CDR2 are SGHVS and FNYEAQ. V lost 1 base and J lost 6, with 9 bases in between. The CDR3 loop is CASSLVGPAGELFF. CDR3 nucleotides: TGTGCCAGCAGCTTAGTTGGCCCCGCCGGGGAGCTGTTTTTT.

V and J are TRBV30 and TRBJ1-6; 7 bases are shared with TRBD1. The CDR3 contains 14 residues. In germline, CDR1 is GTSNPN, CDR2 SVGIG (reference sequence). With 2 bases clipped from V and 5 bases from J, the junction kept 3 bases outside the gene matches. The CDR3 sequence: CAWSIGTDNSPLHF. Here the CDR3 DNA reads TGTGCCTGGAGTATAGGGACAGATAATTCACCCCTCCACTTT.

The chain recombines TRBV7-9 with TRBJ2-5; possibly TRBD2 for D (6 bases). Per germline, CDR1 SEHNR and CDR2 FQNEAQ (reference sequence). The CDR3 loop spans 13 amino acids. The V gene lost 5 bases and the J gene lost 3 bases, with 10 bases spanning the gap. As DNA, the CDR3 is TGTGCCAGCAGCCGGGTAGCGGAAGAGACCCAGTACTTC. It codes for CASSRVAEETQYF.

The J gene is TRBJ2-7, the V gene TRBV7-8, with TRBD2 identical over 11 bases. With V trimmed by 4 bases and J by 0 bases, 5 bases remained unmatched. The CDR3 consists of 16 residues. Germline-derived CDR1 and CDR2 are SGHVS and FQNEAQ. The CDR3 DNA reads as TGTGCCAGCAGCTGGCGACTAGCGGGGATCTCCTACGAGCAGTACTTC. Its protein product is CASSWRLAGISYEQYF. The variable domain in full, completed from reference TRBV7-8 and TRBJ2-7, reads GAGVSQSPRYKVAKRGQDVALRCDPISGHVSLFWYQQALGQGPEFLTYFQNEAQLDKSGLPSDRFFAERPEGSVSTLKIQRTQQEDSAVYLCASSWRLAGISYEQYFGPGTRLTVT.

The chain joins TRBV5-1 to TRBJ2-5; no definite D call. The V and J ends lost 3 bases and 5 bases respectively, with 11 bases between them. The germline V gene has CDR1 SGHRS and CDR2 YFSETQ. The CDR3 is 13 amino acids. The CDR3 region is CASSSETLETQYF. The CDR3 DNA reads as TGCGCCAGCAGCTCCGAGACCCTGGAGACCCAGTACTTC.

The CDR3 reads CASSEWGETQYF. CDR3 coding DNA: TGTGCCAGCAGTGAATGGGGGGAGACCCAGTACTTC. The chain combines TRBV25-1 with TRBJ2-5; D may be TRBD1 or TRBD2 (5 bases each). The CDR3 sequence is 12 residues long. In germline, CDR1 is MGHDK, CDR2 SYGVNS. Trimming stripped 1 base from V and 5 bases from J, with 5 bases between. Together with reference TRBV25-1 and TRBJ2-5, the CDR3 gives the full variable domain: EADIYQTPRYLVIGTGKKITLECSQTMGHDKMYWYQQDPGMELHLIHYSYGVNSTEKGDLSSESTVSRIRTEHFPLTLESARPSHTSQYLCASSEWGETQYFGPGTRLLVL.